A single sample gave rise to the 25 T cell receptor beta chains below, sequenced in a study of cytomegalovirus exposure and HLA in healthy donors. PCR used 60 Vbeta primers and 13 Jbeta primers. The protocol was immunoSEQ multiplex PCR, while the TCRdb copy is restricted to in-frame clones and leaves out a portion. The listing records approximately 75,000 clones. What was sequenced was PBMCs. These receptors were collected from a man aged 40-49 years in good health and CMV-seronegative.

This sequence joins TRBV18 and TRBJ1-5; 8 positions match TRBD1. Germline loops: CDR1 KGHSH, CDR2 LQKENI. Unmatched junction bases numbered 9, after V lost 4 bases and J lost 7 bases. This CDR3 is 15 amino acids long. The CDR3 nucleotides read TGTGCCAGCTCACGGTCAGGGGGCGAGGGACAGCCCCAGCATTTT. This sequence encodes CASSRSGGEGQPQHF.

The rearrangement uses TRBV11-3 and TRBJ2-3; 14 bases align to TRBD2. The CDR3 covers 17 residues. Trimming cost V 4 bases and J 0 bases; bases outside gene matches: 3. Germline V gene sequence: CDR1 SGHNT, CDR2 YENEEA. The CDR3 sequence is CASSSGLAGESTDTQYF. In nucleotides, the CDR3 is TGTGCCAGCAGCTCGGGACTAGCGGGGGAAAGCACAGATACGCAGTATTTT.

The genes are TRBV4-3 and TRBJ1-2, with D unclear. Germline V gives CDR1 LGHNA, CDR2 YSLEER. The CDR3 has 14 residues. V lost 0 bases to trimming and J lost 8 bases, with 13 bases between them. Here the CDR3 DNA reads TGCGCCAGCAGCCAAGAACTATCGGTCGACGGCTACACCTTC. It codes for CASSQELSVDGYTF.

The CDR3 DNA sequence: TGTGCCTGGAGTGCCAAAGAGACCCAGTACTTC. Translation: CAWSAKETQYF. The rearrangement links TRBV30 to TRBJ2-5; D is uncertain. V was clipped by 1 base and J by 3 bases, with 3 bases between them. Germline CDR1 is GTSNPN and CDR2 is SVGIG (reference sequence). The CDR3 is made up of 11 amino acids.

This chain uses TRBV30 with TRBJ2-7, with TRBD2 as a possible D gene (5 bases). Germline assignment: CDR1 GTSNPN and CDR2 SVGIG (reference sequence). CDR3 length: 13 residues. Deletions cut 0 bases from V and 1 base from J, with 7 bases between. The CDR3: CAWSVAVSYEQYF. As DNA, the CDR3 is TGTGCCTGGAGTGTAGCGGTTTCCTACGAGCAGTACTTC.

The chain links TRBV4-2 to TRBJ2-3; perhaps TRBD2 as D (6 bases). Germline V gene lookup returns CDR1 LGHNA and CDR2 YNFKEQ. This CDR3 has 15 residues. Between the trimmed V and J ends, which lost 3 bases and 1 base, there was a span of 11 bases. The CDR3 region is CASSQAWGGTDTQYF. The CDR3 coding sequence is TGTGCCAGCAGCCAGGCCTGGGGGGGCACAGATACGCAGTATTTT.

V is TRBV19 and J is TRBJ2-1, with 10 bases matching TRBD2. CDR3 length: 13 residues. Germline CDR1 LNHDA, CDR2 SQIVND (reference sequence). J lost 9 bases, V lost 6 bases, and 5 bases had no gene match. The CDR3 nucleotides read TGTGCCAGTAGAACGGGACTAGCGAGTGAGCAGTTCTTC. Its translation is CASRTGLASEQFF.

The chain has TRBV7-2 and TRBJ1-5, with D unclear. The V end lost 4 bases, the J end lost 3 bases, and 4 bases lay between the germline ends. This CDR3 has 12 amino acids. Germline V CDR1 and CDR2: SGHTA, FQGNSA. The chain's CDR3 is CASSYYNQPQHF. CDR3 DNA: TGTGCCAGCAGCTACTACAATCAGCCCCAGCATTTT.

The chain carries TRBV6-1 and TRBJ2-7, with D maybe TRBD2 (6 bases). The germline V and J ends were trimmed by 5 bases and 3 bases, with 14 bases remaining between them. Germline V CDR1 and CDR2: MNHNS, SASEGT. The CDR3 sequence is 14 residues long. In nucleotides, the CDR3 is TGTGCCAGCAGTATTGGGACTTTCCTCTACGAGCAGTACTTC. Translation: CASSIGTFLYEQYF.

This chain uses TRBV7-8 with TRBJ2-7, with D tentatively TRBD2 (6 bases). The ends were cut back, 3 bases at V and 4 bases at J, with 13 bases in the middle. This CDR3 is built from 14 residues. The germline V gene has CDR1 SGHVS and CDR2 FQNEAQ. The CDR3 here is CASSFPGTSYEQYF. The CDR3, as DNA: TGTGCCAGCAGCTTCCCCGGGACTTCTTACGAGCAGTACTTC.

V is TRBV7-9 and J is TRBJ1-2; TRBD1 agrees at 7 bases. V gave up 5 bases and J gave up 4 bases; unmatched junction bases: 13. Germline V gene data show CDR1 as SEHNR and CDR2 as FQNEAQ (reference sequence). The CDR3 has 16 amino acids. The CDR3 DNA reads TGTGCCAGCAGCCCGACCCCGGGACAGACCTCCTATGGCTACACCTTC. Its translation is CASSPTPGQTSYGYTF.

The CDR3 reads CAWKLTRTGELFF. The CDR3 DNA sequence: TGTGCCTGGAAGCTAACGAGGACCGGGGAGCTGTTTTTT. This chain joins TRBV30 and TRBJ2-2; D is unresolved. CDR1 GTSNPN and CDR2 SVGIG come from the germline V gene (reference sequence). This CDR3 has 13 amino acids. Deletions cut 4 bases from V and 5 bases from J, with 11 bases between. Full variable domain (rest looked up from reference TRBV30 and TRBJ2-2): SQTIHQWPATLVQPVGSPLSLECTVEGTSNPNLYWYRQAAGRGLQLLFYSVGIGQISSEVPQNLSASRPQDRQFILSSKKLLLSDSGFYLCAWKLTRTGELFFGEGSRLTVL.

This sequence joins TRBV7-2 and TRBJ2-5, with D possibly TRBD2 on 6 matching bases. Trimming took 5 bases from V and 5 from J, leaving 18 bases between them. This CDR3 has 15 residues. In germline, CDR1 is SGHTA, CDR2 FQGNSA. Here the CDR3 DNA reads TGTGCCAGCAGCCCCCTAAGCGGGTTGGGGGAGACCCAGTACTTC. This gives the protein CASSPLSGLGETQYF.

The chain has TRBV7-2 and TRBJ2-7; D gene uncertain. Germline CDR1 is SGHTA and CDR2 is FQGNSA. The germline V and J ends were trimmed by 1 base and 3 bases, with 10 bases remaining between them. This CDR3 comprises 14 residues. CDR3 region: CASSLGLAVYEQYF. In DNA form, the CDR3 reads TGTGCCAGCAGCTTAGGGCTGGCGGTCTACGAGCAGTACTTC.

V is TRBV7-9 and J is TRBJ1-1, with a weak D call TRBD1 (5 bases). V dropped 6 bases and J dropped 0 bases, with 8 bases sitting between them. CDR3 length equals 13 residues. Germline V lookup: CDR1 SEHNR, CDR2 FQNEAQ (reference sequence). CDR3 amino acids: CASSPQVNTEAFF. The CDR3 nucleotides are TGTGCCAGCAGTCCACAGGTGAACACTGAAGCTTTCTTT.

This chain uses TRBV5-6 with TRBJ1-2; D remains unclear. This CDR3 has 17 amino acids. In germline, CDR1 is SGHDT, CDR2 YYEEEE. Deletions cut 0 bases from V and 6 bases from J, with 21 bases between. This CDR3 is CASSLAWEGGNDHGYTF. CDR3 in DNA: TGTGCCAGCAGCTTGGCCTGGGAGGGCGGTAATGACCATGGCTACACCTTC.

The V gene is TRBV7-2, the J gene TRBJ2-3; perhaps TRBD2 as D (5 bases). The germline V gene encodes CDR1 SGHTA and CDR2 FQGNSA. V lost 5 bases and J 4 bases, leaving 19 bases between the germline ends. This CDR3 region has 16 residues. The CDR3, as DNA: TGTGCCAGCAGCCCAAATAATGGACTGGTGGCAGATACGCAGTATTTT. Encoded protein: CASSPNNGLVADTQYF.

The V call is TRBV5-6, the J call TRBJ1-2; a weak D match, TRBD1 (5 bases). Germline values: CDR1 SGHDT, CDR2 YYEEEE. The length of the CDR3 is 16 residues. Trimming stripped 4 bases from V and 6 bases from J, with 22 bases between. DNA of the CDR3: TGTGCCAGCAGCAATTCACTTCTCAGGGTAGGGGATGGCTACACCTTC. As protein: CASSNSLLRVGDGYTF.

The CDR3 DNA sequence: TGTGCCAGCGGCGGATCTAATGAAAAACTGTTTTTT. It translates to CASGGSNEKLFF. The chain carries TRBV6-6 and TRBJ1-4; D not resolved. Germline V gene data show CDR1 as MNHNY and CDR2 as SVGAGI (reference sequence). V lost 8 bases and J lost 3, with 7 bases in between. The CDR3 loop spans 12 amino acids.

The chain joins TRBV6-1 to TRBJ1-2; 9 bases line up with TRBD1. Germline assignment: CDR1 MNHNS and CDR2 SASEGT. The CDR3 consists of 17 residues. V lost 3 bases and J lost 1; bases outside the gene matches: 9. CDR3 sequence: CASSDLIGTGFNYGYTF. CDR3 DNA sequence: TGTGCCAGCAGTGACTTAATAGGGACAGGGTTTAACTATGGCTACACCTTC.

The CDR3 region is CASWTDMNTEAFF. CDR3 coding DNA: TGTGCCAGTTGGACAGACATGAACACTGAAGCTTTCTTT. The V gene is TRBV7-8, the J gene TRBJ1-1; possible D gene TRBD1, 6 bases. With 9 bases removed from V and 0 bases from J, the gap between germline ends came to 11 bases. This CDR3 region has 13 residues. The germline CDR1 and CDR2 sequences are SGHVS and FQNEAQ.

The rearrangement links TRBV5-1 to TRBJ1-2; the match to TRBD1 covers 10 bases. Germline CDR1 reads SGHRS; CDR2 reads YFSETQ. Trimming cost V 4 bases and J 8 bases; bases outside gene matches: 14. There are 16 residues in the CDR3. CDR3 sequence (DNA): TGCGCCAGCAGCAATTGGGACAGGGGTAGAGTTGGCGGCTACACCTTC. Translation gives CASSNWDRGRVGGYTF.

This rearrangement joins TRBV27 to TRBJ1-2, with D perhaps matching TRBD1 (5 bases). The CDR3 length is 13 residues. The germline V gene has CDR1 MNHEY and CDR2 SMNVEV (reference sequence). The V end lost 0 bases, the J end lost 4 bases, and 6 bases lay between the germline ends. Written as DNA, the CDR3 is TGTGCCAGCAGTTTATCAAGGGGCTATGGCTACACCTTC. Translating it yields CASSLSRGYGYTF.

This chain links TRBV7-9 with TRBJ2-7; maybe TRBD2 (5 bases). The V gene lost 3 bases and the J gene lost 6 bases, with 15 bases spanning the gap. Germline-derived CDR1 and CDR2 are SEHNR and FQNEAQ (reference sequence). The CDR3 has 14 amino acids. The chain's CDR3 is CASSFFGVESEQYF. The CDR3 coding sequence is TGTGCCAGCAGCTTCTTCGGGGTTGAATCCGAGCAGTACTTC.

The CDR3 DNA reads TGTGCCAGCAGCACCGAGCGGGGGGCCCCGCGGGATACGCAGTATTTT. Protein: CASSTERGAPRDTQYF. The chain combines TRBV5-4 with TRBJ2-3; 9 positions agree with TRBD2. Losses at the gene ends were 4 bases for V and 6 bases for J; bases not matched to a gene: 12. This CDR3 has 16 amino acids. CDR1 is SGHNT, CDR2 YYREEE, per germline (reference sequence).